The sequence of this T cell receptor (beta chain) was determined in a study of identical twins. Study-wide findings and caveats: Where beta out-of-frame sequences were concerned, excess twin sharing was weaker.

TCRdb fed the 5' RACE reads into MiXCR, producing one record per CDR3 protein. In the table there are roughly 720,000 distinct CDR3 sequences, around a sixth of which are singletons. The donor group consisted entirely of healthy Caucasians. Germline loops: CDR1 SQVTM, CDR2 ANQGSEA. The CDR3 has 13 amino acids. Unmatched junction bases numbered 8, after V lost 7 bases and J lost 4 bases. Of note for this clonotype: What it recognizes is unknown.

These same data were also listed under a study on T cells expressing NK-cell markers. In that study: Cells sorted as CD3+CD56+NKG2C+, CD3+CD56+NKG2C- and CD3+CD56-NKG2C+ T cells supplied the TCR beta repertoires.

The chain carries TRBV29-1 and TRBJ1-1, with TRBD1 identical over 8 bases. This TCR came from a woman aged 18 to 35 in good health. Input material: PBMCs. The CDR3 protein is CSGLEDRVTEAFF. The DNA for the CDR3 is TGCAGCGGATTGGAGGACAGGGTCACTGAAGCTTTCTTT.